This record covers a single T cell receptor beta chain. The antigen remains undetermined. The sample originates from a study of T cell responses to AZD1222 COVID-19 vaccine. Overall study findings and caveats: The study identified only six AZD1222 recipients as seropositive at baseline. The peak T cell response came first, and repertoires were sampled only after it. After two AZD1222 doses, spike-specific TCR breadth and depth rose versus day 0.

The study pooled second doses at about 4 or about 12 weeks. V lost 8 bases to trimming and J lost 4 bases, with 20 bases between them. Germline V gene lookup returns CDR1 LGHNA and CDR2 YSLEER. There are 15 residues in the CDR3. The assay was immunoSEQ multiplex PCR, and TCRdb's table has in-frame clones only and misses some. The sample contains under 150,000 clones, 65% to 90% of which appear only once. Material: peripheral blood, obtained 28 days after the second AZD1222 dose. V gene TRBV4-3 combines with J gene TRBJ1-2, with D perhaps TRBD1 (5 bases). The clonotype was recovered from an adult who received the AZD1222 COVID-19 vaccine. This CDR3 is CASRGAGDQGYGYTF. As DNA, the CDR3 is TGCGCCAGCCGCGGAGCTGGGGACCAGGGCTATGGCTACACCTTC.